What follows are 28 T cell receptor beta chains derived from one specimen sequenced in a study of cytomegalovirus exposure and HLA in healthy donors. The PCR ran on 60 Vbeta and 13 Jbeta primers. Profiled with immunoSEQ multiplex PCR; TCRdb holds only in-frame clones, not every one. Here the sample spans approximately 120,000 clones, 76% being singletons. Sequencing was done on a sample of PBMCs. The receptor source for this set is a woman in her forties or fifties in good health and CMV-seropositive.

The chain joins TRBV6-1 to TRBJ1-5; weak D call: TRBD1 (5 bases). Trimming shortened V by 5 bases and J by 10 bases, and 9 bases separated the two germline ends. This CDR3 is built from 11 residues. Germline CDR1 reads MNHNS; CDR2 reads SASEGT. The CDR3 region is CASSRQLPQHF. DNA for the CDR3: TGTGCCAGCAGTAGACAGCTCCCCCAGCATTTT.

V usage is TRBV4-3 and J usage is TRBJ2-7; 7 nucleotides agree with TRBD1. The V segment lost 2 bases and the J segment 5 bases; nucleotides outside the gene matches: 6. Germline V CDR1 and CDR2: LGHNA, YSLEER. The CDR3 has 14 residues. CDR3 nucleotide sequence: TGCGCCAGCAGCCAATCGGGACAGTGGAACGAGCAGTACTTC. Its protein is CASSQSGQWNEQYF.

V usage is TRBV6-1 and J usage is TRBJ1-3; maybe TRBD1 (6 bases). CDR3 length: 14 residues. Looked up from germline, CDR1 is MNHNS and CDR2 is SASEGT. The V end was cut by 4 bases, the J end by 0 bases, with 7 bases between. The CDR3 loop is CASSGDISGNTIYF. In nucleotides, the CDR3 is TGTGCCAGCAGTGGGGACATCTCTGGAAACACCATATATTTT.

V and J are TRBV18 and TRBJ1-1; D call uncertain. This CDR3 is 14 amino acids long. V shed 2 bases and J shed 1 base, with 8 bases lying between them. Germline lookup yields CDR1 KGHSH and CDR2 LQKENI. The CDR3 loop reads CASSPGSGNTEAFF. CDR3 DNA sequence: TGTGCCAGCTCACCAGGCTCTGGGAACACTGAAGCTTTCTTT.

The rearrangement joins TRBV7-6 to TRBJ2-7; TRBD2 matches 12 bases. The CDR3 spans 14 residues. Germline V gene lookup returns CDR1 SGHVS and CDR2 FNYEAQ. Losses at the gene ends were 5 bases for V and 4 bases for J; bases not matched to a gene: 3. The CDR3 reads CASSIGTSGYEQYF. DNA of the CDR3: TGTGCCAGCAGCATCGGGACTAGCGGGTACGAGCAGTACTTC. The variable domain in full, with the rest retrieved from reference TRBV7-6 and TRBJ2-7, is GAGVSQSPRYKVTKRGQDVALRCDPISGHVSLYWYRQALGQGPEFLTYFNYEAQQDKSGLPNDRFSAERPEGSISTLTIQRTEQRDSAMYRCASSIGTSGYEQYFGPGTRLTVT.

This clone was seen a handful of times. The chain joins TRBV6-5 to TRBJ1-2; 8 nucleotides match TRBD1. CDR1 MNHEY and CDR2 SVGAGI come from the germline V gene. This CDR3 has 13 amino acids. The junction had 3 bases not matched to a gene; V was cut back by 2 bases and J by 7 bases. The CDR3 DNA follows: TGTGCCAGCAGTTACCAGGGGGCGCTTGGCTACACCTTC. Translated: CASSYQGALGYTF.

The chain employs TRBV27 and TRBJ1-2; TRBD1 aligns across 10 bases. Germline V gives CDR1 MNHEY, CDR2 SMNVEV (reference sequence). The CDR3 is 13 amino acids. J gave up 8 bases and V 3 bases, and 3 bases lay outside the gene matches. CDR3 sequence reads: CASSFRTGGGYTF. In nucleotides, the CDR3 is TGTGCCAGCAGTTTTAGGACAGGGGGAGGCTACACCTTC.

The count of this clone is one. The rearrangement uses TRBV4-2 and TRBJ2-1, with 7 bases lining up with TRBD2. The CDR3 runs 15 residues. Germline CDR1 is LGHNA and CDR2 is YNFKEQ. V lost 1 base to trimming and J lost 5 bases; unmatched junction nucleotides: 5. The CDR3 region is CASSQVGGTNNEQFF. The CDR3 DNA sequence: TGTGCCAGCAGCCAAGTGGGCGGGACTAACAATGAGCAGTTCTTC.

The chain links TRBV5-4 to TRBJ1-1, with D tentatively TRBD1 (5 bases). V lost 3 bases, J lost 5 bases, and 17 bases lay in between. In germline, CDR1 is SGHNT, CDR2 YYREEE (reference sequence). The CDR3 is 15 amino acids. The CDR3: CASSSGRGSRTEAFF. The CDR3 region has the DNA TGTGCCAGCAGCTCGGGGCGCGGGAGTAGAACTGAAGCTTTCTTT.

This clone has a single count. The chain recombines TRBV15 with TRBJ2-7; possibly TRBD2 for D (6 bases). This CDR3 is 14 amino acids long. Trimming removed 5 bases at V and 2 bases at J, with 13 bases between. Germline lookup yields CDR1 LNHNV and CDR2 YYDKDF (reference sequence). In nucleotides, the CDR3 is TGTGCCACCAGCCCGGGACTCCAAACCTACGAGCAGTACTTC. This translates into CATSPGLQTYEQYF. Looking up the rest from reference TRBV15 and TRBJ2-7 gives the full variable domain: DAMVIQNPRYQVTQFGKPVTLSCSQTLNHNVMYWYQQKSSQAPKLLFHYYDKDFNNEADTPDNFQSRRPNTSFCFLDIRSPGLGDTAMYLCATSPGLQTYEQYFGPGTRLTVT.

The rearrangement joins TRBV18 to TRBJ1-1; the match to TRBD1 covers 7 bases. The CDR3 is 15 amino acids. The V gene's germline CDR1 is KGHSH and CDR2 LQKENI. Trimming took 3 bases from V and 4 from J; bases not matched to a gene: 8. The CDR3 DNA reads as TGTGCCAGCTCACCTGGACCGACAGGGCTCACTGAAGCTTTCTTT. It yields the protein CASSPGPTGLTEAFF.

The chain is built from TRBV11-2 and TRBJ2-5; D is perhaps TRBD2 (7 bases). The V end was cut by 0 bases, the J end by 6 bases, with 14 bases between. The germline CDR1 and CDR2 sequences are SGHAT and FQNNGV. This CDR3 region has 15 residues. The CDR3 sequence: CASSLDGGGGQTQYF. CDR3 DNA: TGTGCCAGCAGCTTAGATGGGGGCGGGGGTCAGACCCAGTACTTC.

The chain recombines TRBV9 with TRBJ2-2, with 9 bases matching TRBD2. CDR3 length equals 18 residues. Germline CDR1 reads SGDLS; CDR2 reads YYNGEE. Trimming removed 0 bases from V and 1 base from J; junction bases left unmatched: 7. CDR3 in DNA: TGTGCCAGCAGCGTAGCGGTAGCGGGAGAAGGGAACACCGGGGAGCTGTTTTTT. The encoded protein is CASSVAVAGEGNTGELFF.

This clone showed up just once. The rearrangement joins TRBV28 to TRBJ2-7; 8 bases align to TRBD1. V shed 5 bases, J shed 4 bases, and the junction held 7 bases outside the gene matches. Germline CDR1 MDHEN, CDR2 SYDVKM. This CDR3 region has 14 residues. CDR3 sequence (DNA): TGTGCCAGCAGTGTCCAGGGGGCGTCATACGAGCAGTACTTC. This gives the protein CASSVQGASYEQYF. The whole variable domain, remainder taken from reference TRBV28 and TRBJ2-7, is DVKVTQSSRYLVKRTGEKVFLECVQDMDHENMFWYRQDPGLGLRLIYFSYDVKMKEKGDIPEGYSVSREKKERFSLILESASTNQTSMYLCASSVQGASYEQYFGPGTRLTVT.

Details on this clone: Mismatch with germline at one junction end may stem from a read error. The CDR3 spells CAISESRSNQPQHF. CDR3 coding DNA: TGTGCCATCAGTGAGTCGAGAAGCAATCAGCCCCAGCATTTT. The V call is TRBV6-1, the J call TRBJ1-5; D call uncertain. This CDR3 region has 14 residues. Germline V gene lookup returns CDR1 MNHNS and CDR2 SASEGT.

The J gene is TRBJ1-2, the V gene TRBV5-6, with a tentative D call TRBD1 (6 bases). The V end lost 2 bases, the J end lost 2 bases, and 10 bases lay between the germline ends. The CDR3 contains 14 residues. Germline V lookup: CDR1 SGHDT, CDR2 YYEEEE. CDR3 protein: CASSFPDRNYGYTF. CDR3 bases: TGTGCCAGCAGCTTCCCGGACAGAAACTATGGCTACACCTTC.

The chain joins TRBV5-1 to TRBJ2-1; 8 bases align to TRBD2. Trimming cost V 0 bases and J 7 bases; bases outside gene matches: 6. The CDR3 loop spans 15 amino acids. Germline V lookup: CDR1 SGHRS, CDR2 YFSETQ. The chain's CDR3 is CASSLAGGGSNEQFF. CDR3 bases: TGCGCCAGCAGCTTGGCCGGGGGGGGCTCAAATGAGCAGTTCTTC.

The chain couples TRBV6-5 to TRBJ2-1; TRBD1 aligns across 11 bases. The CDR3 length is 16 residues. The ends lost 2 bases at V and 6 bases at J; junction bases unmatched: 6. Germline V lookup: CDR1 MNHEY, CDR2 SVGAGI. CDR3 amino acids: CASSYGGQGVINEQFF. The CDR3 coding sequence is TGTGCCAGCAGTTACGGGGGACAGGGGGTCATCAATGAGCAGTTCTTC.

This rearrangement joins TRBV21-1 to TRBJ1-4; the table gives TRBD1 as D, unverified against the DNA. TRBV21-1 is a pseudogene locus. The length of the CDR3 is 17 residues. CDR3 sequence: CASSKVWGLATNEKLFF. The DNA of the CDR3 is TGTGCCAGCAGCAAAGTCTGGGGCCTTGCAACTAATGAAAAACTGTTTTTT.

The V call is TRBV11-2, the J call TRBJ1-3, with a tentative D call TRBD1 (6 bases). Looked up from germline, CDR1 is SGHAT and CDR2 is FQNNGV. Trimming removed 1 base from V and 0 bases from J, with 16 bases in between. The CDR3 covers 18 residues. CDR3 sequence: CASSLAPVRGSSGNTIYF. DNA of the CDR3: TGTGCCAGCAGCTTAGCCCCCGTGAGGGGGTCCTCTGGAAACACCATATATTTT.

The J gene is TRBJ2-3, the V gene TRBV6-5, with D tentatively TRBD1 (6 bases). CDR1 MNHEY and CDR2 SVGAGI come from the germline V gene. The CDR3 runs 15 residues. Trimming pared 0 bases from V and 6 bases from J, leaving 13 bases between. CDR3: CASSYSSSGDDTQYF. The CDR3 DNA sequence: TGTGCCAGCAGTTACTCGTCGTCAGGGGATGATACGCAGTATTTT.

The CDR3 DNA reads as TGTGCCAGCAGTTCGGAAGGACTGACACGGAACCCGACAGATACGCAGTATTTT. It encodes CASSSEGLTRNPTDTQYF. The genes are TRBV28 and TRBJ2-3; TRBD2 might be the D (5 bases). Germline V CDR1 and CDR2: MDHEN, SYDVKM. V lost 4 bases to trimming and J lost 3 bases, with 23 bases between them. This CDR3 is 18 amino acids long.

The chain carries TRBV30 and TRBJ2-4; a weak D match, TRBD2 (6 bases). CDR1 is GTSNPN and CDR2 is SVGIG in the germline V gene (reference sequence). The CDR3 has 14 amino acids. Trimming cost V 7 bases and J 3 bases, with 16 bases left between them. The CDR3 DNA reads TGTGCCTTAGGGGACTTAAGATACAAAAACATTCAGTACTTC. This sequence encodes CALGDLRYKNIQYF.

The chain carries TRBV7-6 and TRBJ2-1; perhaps TRBD2 as D (5 bases). Germline V gene sequence: CDR1 SGHVS, CDR2 FNYEAQ. This CDR3 is 14 amino acids long. The germline V and J ends were trimmed by 3 bases and 2 bases, with 8 bases remaining between them. The CDR3 sequence: CASSFPGAYNEQFF. The CDR3 nucleotides are TGTGCCAGCAGCTTCCCCGGGGCCTACAATGAGCAGTTCTTC. Supplemented by reference TRBV7-6 and TRBJ2-1, the full variable domain reads GAGVSQSPRYKVTKRGQDVALRCDPISGHVSLYWYRQALGQGPEFLTYFNYEAQQDKSGLPNDRFSAERPEGSISTLTIQRTEQRDSAMYRCASSFPGAYNEQFFGPGTRLTVL.

The CDR3 reads CASSPVACWYEQYF. CDR3 DNA: TGTGCCAGCAGTCCCGTGGCCTGCTGGTACGAGCAGTACTTC. The chain employs TRBV25-1 and TRBJ2-7, with D uncertain. The CDR3 consists of 14 residues. The V gene lost 5 bases and the J gene lost 4 bases, with 15 bases spanning the gap. The V gene's germline CDR1 is MGHDK and CDR2 SYGVNS.

This chain joins TRBV9 and TRBJ1-2, with D tentatively TRBD1 (6 bases). The CDR3 runs 13 residues. V lost 0 bases and J 8 bases, leaving 11 bases between the germline ends. Germline V lookup: CDR1 SGDLS, CDR2 YYNGEE. CDR3 nucleotide sequence: TGTGCCAGCAGCGTAGCATCAGGGGTCGGCTACACCTTC. It encodes CASSVASGVGYTF. Full variable domain (outside the CDR3, taken from reference TRBV9 and TRBJ1-2): DSGVTQTPKHLITATGQRVTLRCSPRSGDLSVYWYQQSLDQGLQFLIQYYNGEERAKGNILERFSAQQFPDLHSELNLSSLELGDSALYFCASSVASGVGYTFGSGTRLTVV.

This chain connects TRBV2 to TRBJ2-5, with TRBD1 matching over 9 bases. The assigned J gene may be wrong: the sequence end matches TRBJ2-7 better. This CDR3 spans 14 amino acids. Germline CDR1 is SNHLY and CDR2 is FYNNEI. For the CDR3, the DNA is TGTGCCAGCAGTGTGGGACAGGGTCGGTACGAGCAGTACTTC. Protein sequence: CASSVGQGRYEQYF.

With respect to this clone: The junction does not match germline at one end; this may be a read error. CDR3 in amino acids: CSSSLGTGSSNQPQHF. CDR3 nucleotides: TGTTCCAGCAGCTTGGGGACAGGGTCAAGCAATCAGCCCCAGCATTTT. This chain uses TRBV7-9 with TRBJ1-5; TRBD1 aligns across 9 bases. The CDR3 is made up of 16 amino acids. CDR1 is SEHNR and CDR2 is FQNEAQ in the germline V gene (reference sequence).